This T cell receptor beta chain appears in the sequencing data of a study of shared clonotypes between healthy human individuals. The CDR3 is 14 residues long. The V end was cut by 10 bases, the J end by 2 bases, with 15 bases between. Germline CDR1 reads ENHRY; CDR2 reads SYGVKD. Measured with immunoSEQ multiplex PCR; TCRdb has only the in-frame clones, and not every one. Of some 2.4 million clones in the sample, approximately 93% were seen once. The chain uses TRBV10-3 and TRBJ1-5, with no clear D. Sequencing was carried out using naive CD4+ T cells from PBMCs. Subset reported: CD45RA+ positively selected. This receptor was identified in a man aged 18 to 35 in good health. Some clones in this sample may be carry-over from other donors' samples. Here the CDR3 reads CATPVLTGNQPQHF. In nucleotides, the CDR3 is TGTGCCACCCCAGTCCTGACGGGCAATCAGCCCCAGCATTTT.